This T cell receptor beta chain was identified during a study of T-cell reconstitution after alpha-beta-depleted transplantation in children. Study-wide results and caveats: High day-60 TCRbeta diversity in some patients came from surviving recipient T cells and thymic progenitors. T-cell counts and diversity were attributed mostly to newly produced T cells one year after transplant.

On this clonotype: Antigen: not known.

Unmatched junction bases numbered 9, after V lost 0 bases and J lost 0 bases. Germline V lookup: CDR1 MNHEY, CDR2 SVGAGI. The CDR3 has 19 amino acids. For TCRbeta, the library was prepared with unique molecular identifiers. TCRdb itself ran the PCR reads through MiXCR, one entry per CDR3 protein. The sample contains approximately 400,000 distinct CDR3 sequences, 15% to 20% of which appear only once. This material consisted of PBMCs, mostly from graft donor cells, taken 360 days after TCRalphabeta/CD19-depleted stem cell transplant. This clonotype originated in a boy in the first two years of life who had a stem cell transplant for Wiskott-Aldrich syndrome, so the T cells may come from the graft donor. The chain recombines TRBV6-5 with TRBJ2-1; TRBD2 agrees at 9 bases. The CDR3 reads CASSYSWLAGRSSYNEQFF. In DNA, the CDR3 is TGTGCCAGCAGTTACTCGTGGCTAGCGGGGAGAAGCTCCTACAATGAGCAGTTCTTC.